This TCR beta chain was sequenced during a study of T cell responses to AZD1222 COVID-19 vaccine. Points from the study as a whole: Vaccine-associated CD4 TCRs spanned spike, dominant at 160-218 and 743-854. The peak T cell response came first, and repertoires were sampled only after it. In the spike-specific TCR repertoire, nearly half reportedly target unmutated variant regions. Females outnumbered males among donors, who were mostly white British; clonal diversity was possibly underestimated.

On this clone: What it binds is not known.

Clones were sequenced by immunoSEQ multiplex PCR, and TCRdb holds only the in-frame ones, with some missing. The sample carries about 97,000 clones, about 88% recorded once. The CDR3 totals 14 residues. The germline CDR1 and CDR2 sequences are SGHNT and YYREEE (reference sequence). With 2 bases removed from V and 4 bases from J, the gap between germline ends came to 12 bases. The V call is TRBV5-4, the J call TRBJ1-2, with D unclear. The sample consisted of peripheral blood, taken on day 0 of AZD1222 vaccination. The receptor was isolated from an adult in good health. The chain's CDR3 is CASSLREGIYGYTF. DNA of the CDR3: TGTGCCAGCAGCTTAAGGGAGGGAATCTATGGCTACACCTTC.